This entry lists 9 T cell receptor beta chains sequenced from one sample in a study of graft-versus-host responses after intestinal transplantation. Their target antigens are unknown. TCRdb's table, derived via immunoSEQ multiplex PCR, lists solely in-frame clones and lacks some. The repertoire holds more than 100,000 clones, with roughly 96% as singletons. Sequenced material: unstimulated CD8+ T cells sorted from spleen or lymph node cells, taken before intestinal transplant. The origin of the receptors is a human donor who received an intestinal transplant.

This sequence joins TRBV28 and TRBJ2-1; possible D gene TRBD2, 6 bases. This CDR3 contains 12 residues. Germline lookup yields CDR1 MDHEN and CDR2 SYDVKM. The V end was cut by 2 bases, the J end by 9 bases, with 8 bases between. The CDR3 here is CASSLGGGEQFF. In DNA, the CDR3 is TGTGCCAGCAGTTTAGGGGGAGGTGAGCAGTTCTTC. The complete variable domain, with remaining parts taken from reference TRBV28 and TRBJ2-1, reads DVKVTQSSRYLVKRTGEKVFLECVQDMDHENMFWYRQDPGLGLRLIYFSYDVKMKEKGDIPEGYSVSREKKERFSLILESASTNQTSMYLCASSLGGGEQFFGPGTRLTVL.

This clone was recorded only once. The chain uses TRBV29-1 and TRBJ2-1; D gene uncertain. The CDR3 sequence is 14 residues long. Germline CDR1 and CDR2: SQVTM and ANQGSEA. With 0 bases removed from V and 8 bases from J, the gap between germline ends came to 14 bases. CDR3 in amino acids: CSVEEGNGGDEQFF. The CDR3 nucleotides are TGCAGCGTTGAAGAGGGGAATGGTGGCGATGAGCAGTTCTTC.

This clone was seen just once. This chain links TRBV16 with TRBJ2-1, with TRBD2 matching over 11 bases. Looked up from germline, CDR1 is KGHSY and CDR2 is FQNENV. The CDR3 loop spans 17 amino acids. V was pared by 0 bases and J by 6 bases, with 7 bases of the junction left unmatched. The CDR3 DNA reads as TGTGCCAGCAGCCAATCCTCACTAGCGGGAGTGCTCAATGAGCAGTTCTTC. Encoded protein: CASSQSSLAGVLNEQFF.

The CDR3 sequence: CASSYGTGENIQYF. The CDR3 DNA sequence: TGTGCCAGCAGTTACGGGACAGGGGAAAACATTCAGTACTTC. This chain joins TRBV6-5 and TRBJ2-4; 10 bases agree with TRBD1. This CDR3 spans 14 amino acids. V gave up 2 bases and J gave up 5 bases; unmatched junction bases: 0. Germline V gene data show CDR1 as MNHEY and CDR2 as SVGAGI.

The J gene is TRBJ2-1, the V gene TRBV27; D perhaps matches TRBD1 (5 bases). This CDR3 contains 14 residues. Trimming removed 3 bases at V and 3 bases at J, with 9 bases between. Germline V gives CDR1 MNHEY, CDR2 SMNVEV (reference sequence). CDR3 protein: CASSLATGYNEQFF. CDR3 sequence (DNA): TGTGCCAGCAGTTTGGCTACAGGCTACAATGAGCAGTTCTTC.

This sequence joins TRBV4-3 and TRBJ2-3, with D unresolved. Looked up from germline, CDR1 is LGHNA and CDR2 is YSLEER. The CDR3 has 16 residues. Trimming cost V 0 bases and J 1 base, with 11 bases left between them. In DNA, the CDR3 is TGCGCCAGCAGCCAAGAGCCGCTCCAGCGCACAGATACGCAGTATTTT. Residues: CASSQEPLQRTDTQYF.

This clone appeared once. The rearrangement joins TRBV4-3 to TRBJ2-7; 7 bases are shared with TRBD1. This CDR3 has 17 residues. Germline values: CDR1 LGHNA, CDR2 YSLEER. V lost 0 bases to trimming and J lost 2 bases; unmatched junction nucleotides: 10. CDR3 sequence: CASSQDLTGTATYEQYF. The CDR3 DNA is TGCGCCAGCAGCCAAGATTTGACAGGGACAGCCACCTACGAGCAGTACTTC.

In this sample, this clone turned up once. The chain employs TRBV5-1 and TRBJ2-3, with 7 bases lining up with TRBD1. Per germline, CDR1 SGHRS and CDR2 YFSETQ. Trimming at V came to 4 bases and at J to 4 bases, leaving 15 bases not matched to a gene. The CDR3 consists of 17 residues. The CDR3 nucleotides are TGCGCCAGCAGCCGGACAGGACAGAACAACGGACCAGATACGCAGTATTTT. It specifies CASSRTGQNNGPDTQYF.

The J gene is TRBJ2-2, the V gene TRBV2, with TRBD1 matching 7 bases. Germline assignment: CDR1 SNHLY and CDR2 FYNNEI. This CDR3 has 14 residues. DNA of the CDR3: TGTGCGCAGCCCCAGGGGGAGAGCACCGGGGAGCTGTTTTTT. It codes for CAQPQGESTGELFF.